This T cell receptor beta chain was observed in a study of blood T cells in healthy people across ages. Combining a sample-barcoded 5' primer with a J-beta primer mix, a second PCR ran for roughly 7 to 12 cycles. Each cDNA was tagged by a template-switch adaptor containing 12 random nucleotides. MiXCR, run by TCRdb on the 5' RACE reads, gives a single entry per CDR3 protein. This sample has about 1.4 million distinct CDR3 sequences, with around 59% found just once. This CDR3 spans 13 amino acids. The ends lost 11 bases at V and 1 base at J; junction bases unmatched: 7. Germline CDR1 is SNHLY and CDR2 is FYNNEI.

This TCR was recovered from a man between 18 and 29 years old in good health. Sequencing was performed on blood. The V and J genes are TRBV2 and TRBJ1-1, with 7 bases matching TRBD1. Here the CDR3 reads CAGTGEGNTEAFF. CDR3 in DNA: TGTGCCGGAACAGGGGAGGGGAACACTGAAGCTTTCTTT.